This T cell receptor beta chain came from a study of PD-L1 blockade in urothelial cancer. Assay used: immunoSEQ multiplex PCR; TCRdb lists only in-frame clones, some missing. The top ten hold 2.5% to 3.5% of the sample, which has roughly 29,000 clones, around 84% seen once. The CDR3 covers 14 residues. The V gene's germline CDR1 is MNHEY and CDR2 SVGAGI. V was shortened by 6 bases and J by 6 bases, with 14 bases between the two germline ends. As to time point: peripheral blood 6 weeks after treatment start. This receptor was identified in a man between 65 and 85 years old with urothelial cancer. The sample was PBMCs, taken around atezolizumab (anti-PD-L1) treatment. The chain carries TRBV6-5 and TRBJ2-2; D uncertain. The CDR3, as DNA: TGTGCCAGCAGCCCCGGGTCGGTGGCCGGGGAGCTGTTTTTT. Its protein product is CASSPGSVAGELFF.